This entry is about one TCR beta chain. This entry belongs to a study of T cell changes during pregnancy in multiple sclerosis. The method was immunoSEQ multiplex PCR; TCRdb's version includes in-frame clones alone and lacks a portion of them. This repertoire shows tens of thousands of clones, 93% found once; its top ten account for around 3.7%. V shed 4 bases and J 7 bases; nucleotides not matched to a gene: 2. This CDR3 region has 14 residues. The germline CDR1 and CDR2 sequences are SGHDN and FVKESK. The source is a female donor with multiple sclerosis, enrolled in a pregnancy study. The chain combines TRBV14 with TRBJ1-3; 12 bases line up with TRBD1. Sequencing was performed on CD8+ T cells from peripheral blood mononuclear cells, taken in the second trimester of pregnancy. CDR3 DNA: TGTGCCAGCAGCCCGGGACAGGGGGCGAACACCATATATTTT. Its translation: CASSPGQGANTIYF.